The 17 T cell receptor beta chains given below trace back to one sample, sequenced in a study of blood T cell repertoires in COVID-19. Sequencing was performed with immunoSEQ multiplex PCR; in TCRdb, only in-frame clones are kept and a portion is missing. Among about 260,000 clones listed, approximately 91% were seen once. Material for sequencing was peripheral blood. All receptors come from a person aged 18-35 years with COVID-19, enrolled during active disease.

The chain links TRBV29-1 to TRBJ1-2; no reliable D call. V was trimmed by 1 base and J by 8 bases, leaving 8 bases between them. Germline V gives CDR1 SQVTM, CDR2 ANQGSEA. The CDR3 runs 11 residues. CDR3 protein: CSVEAGEGYTF. In DNA, the CDR3 is TGCAGCGTTGAAGCCGGGGAAGGCTACACCTTC.

The chain couples TRBV5-6 to TRBJ1-5; D remains unclear. The germline V gene has CDR1 SGHDT and CDR2 YYEEEE. The CDR3 consists of 12 residues. V was clipped by 2 bases and J by 5 bases, with 5 bases between them. The DNA of the CDR3 is TGTGCCAGCAGCTTCGGTGATCAGCCCCAGCATTTT. Translation gives CASSFGDQPQHF.

The V call is TRBV7-8, the J call TRBJ1-5, with 10 bases matching TRBD1. The ends lost 6 bases at V and 4 bases at J; junction bases unmatched: 9. The CDR3 sequence is 16 residues long. Germline V gene lookup returns CDR1 SGHVS and CDR2 FQNEAQ. CDR3 protein: CASSRERDRGNQPQHF. The CDR3 nucleotides read TGTGCCAGCAGTAGAGAGCGGGACAGGGGAAATCAGCCCCAGCATTTT.

The chain has TRBV4-1 and TRBJ1-2, with D tentatively TRBD1 (6 bases). Germline loops: CDR1 MGHRA, CDR2 YSYEKL. Trimming removed 1 base from V and 2 bases from J, with 14 bases in between. This CDR3 has 16 amino acids. The CDR3 sequence is CASSQGHRVTNYGYTF. The CDR3 coding sequence is TGCGCCAGCAGCCAAGGCCACAGGGTTACCAACTATGGCTACACCTTC.

This clone was observed a single time. The CDR3 protein is CASSARPLLAGGPNEQFF. The CDR3 DNA reads TGTGCCAGCAGTGCCCGGCCCCTGCTAGCGGGAGGGCCAAATGAGCAGTTCTTC. The gene calls are TRBV6-1 and TRBJ2-1; 12 nucleotides align to TRBD2. V gave up 4 bases and J gave up 7 bases; unmatched junction bases: 14. From germline, CDR1 is MNHNS and CDR2 SASEGT. The CDR3 sequence is 18 residues long.

The gene calls are TRBV6-2 or TRBV6-3 and TRBJ2-2, with TRBD1 matching 7 bases. There are 16 residues in the CDR3. From germline, CDR1 is MNHEY and CDR2 SVGEGT. V lost 2 bases to trimming and J lost 7 bases; unmatched junction nucleotides: 10. The CDR3 sequence: CASSYPLYRGGGELFF. CDR3 nucleotides: TGTGCCAGCAGTTACCCCCTATACAGGGGTGGCGGGGAGCTGTTTTTT.

The chain uses TRBV7-8 and TRBJ1-1, with D perhaps matching TRBD1 (5 bases). CDR3 length: 16 residues. The germline CDR1 and CDR2 sequences are SGHVS and FQNEAQ. Trimming took off 1 base at V and 3 bases at J, with 15 bases between the two ends. The CDR3, as DNA: TGTGCCAGCAGCTTAGGTCAAGGCAGGGCGGACACTGAAGCTTTCTTT. Its protein product is CASSLGQGRADTEAFF. Using reference TRBV7-8 and TRBJ1-1 for the parts outside the CDR3, the full variable domain is GAGVSQSPRYKVAKRGQDVALRCDPISGHVSLFWYQQALGQGPEFLTYFQNEAQLDKSGLPSDRFFAERPEGSVSTLKIQRTQQEDSAVYLCASSLGQGRADTEAFFGQGTRLTVV.

The rearrangement uses TRBV7-6 and TRBJ1-1; D remains unclear. The CDR3 contains 17 residues. Germline V gives CDR1 SGHVS, CDR2 FNYEAQ. V lost 5 bases to trimming and J lost 1 base, with 20 bases between them. This CDR3 is CASSQSTPPGKNTEAFF. The CDR3 coding sequence is TGTGCCAGCAGCCAATCAACCCCCCCGGGGAAGAACACTGAAGCTTTCTTT.

The gene calls are TRBV19 and TRBJ1-1; D gene unclear. Germline CDR1 reads LNHDA; CDR2 reads SQIVND (reference sequence). V lost 7 bases to trimming and J lost 0 bases, with 9 bases between them. There are 13 residues in the CDR3. CDR3 sequence reads: CASIRQMNTEAFF. The CDR3 coding sequence is TGTGCCAGTATTCGACAAATGAACACTGAAGCTTTCTTT.

V usage is TRBV12-3 or TRBV12-4 and J usage is TRBJ1-1; D is undetermined. V was cut by 2 bases and J by 11 bases, with 12 bases left in between. The CDR3 loop spans 12 amino acids. CDR3 region: CASSLSGFLAFF. The CDR3 region has the DNA TGTGCCAGCAGTTTATCGGGTTTTCTGGCTTTCTTT.

The chain couples TRBV2 to TRBJ2-5, with 14 bases identical to TRBD2. The CDR3 has 15 residues. In germline, CDR1 is SNHLY, CDR2 FYNNEI. After removal of 6 bases from V and 4 bases from J, the junction contained 4 bases not matched to a gene. In nucleotides, the CDR3 is TGTGCCAGCAGGGGGACTAGCGGGAGCGGAGAGACCCAGTACTTC. This encodes CASRGTSGSGETQYF.

The chain joins TRBV7-3 to TRBJ2-1; 10 positions agree with TRBD1. CDR3 length: 16 amino acids. Germline V lookup: CDR1 SGHTA, CDR2 FQGTGA. V lost 4 bases and J lost 8; bases outside the gene matches: 11. CDR3 sequence: CASSSLRGQGSDEQFF. The CDR3 region has the DNA TGTGCCAGCAGCTCCTTAAGGGGACAGGGGAGTGATGAGCAGTTCTTC. The variable domain in full, with the rest retrieved from reference TRBV7-3 and TRBJ2-1, is GAGVSQTPSNKVTEKGKYVELRCDPISGHTALYWYRQSLGQGPEFLIYFQGTGAADDSGLPNDRFFAVRPEGSVSTLKIQRTERGDSAVYLCASSSLRGQGSDEQFFGPGTRLTVL.

This rearrangement joins TRBV19 to TRBJ1-5, with D perhaps matching TRBD1 (6 bases). There are 17 residues in the CDR3. The germline V gene encodes CDR1 LNHDA and CDR2 SQIVND (reference sequence). V lost 4 bases and J lost 4, with 20 bases in between. CDR3 nucleotide sequence: TGTGCCAGTAGTAGGGGGGGCGCTGACCGTTGGAATCAGCCCCAGCATTTT. It is translated as CASSRGGADRWNQPQHF.

The rearrangement links TRBV27 to TRBJ2-7; 7 bases agree with TRBD2. V was clipped by 4 bases and J by 7 bases; unmatched bases: 10. CDR1 MNHEY and CDR2 SMNVEV come from the germline V gene (reference sequence). The CDR3 sequence is 14 residues long. DNA for the CDR3: TGTGCCAGCAGTTCCCAGACTAGCCCCTGGGAGCAGTACTTC. Residues: CASSSQTSPWEQYF.

The chain uses TRBV4-3 and TRBJ1-6; D is perhaps TRBD1 (5 bases). Germline lookup yields CDR1 LGHNA and CDR2 YSLEER. This CDR3 is 14 amino acids long. Trimming stripped 4 bases from V and 7 bases from J, with 11 bases between. CDR3 bases: TGCGCCAGCAGCCCAAAAGGGGTCAATTCACCCCTCCACTTT. It encodes CASSPKGVNSPLHF.

The chain joins TRBV7-2 to TRBJ1-5, with 7 positions matching TRBD1. Looked up from germline, CDR1 is SGHTA and CDR2 is FQGNSA. J gave up 11 bases and V 4 bases, and 14 bases lay outside the gene matches. This CDR3 is built from 15 residues. Here the CDR3 reads CASSSEGTAASAQHF. For the CDR3, the DNA is TGTGCCAGCAGCTCTGAGGGGACAGCGGCGTCAGCCCAGCATTTT.

This clone was detected only once. The chain is built from TRBV28 and TRBJ1-2, with a possible D match to TRBD1 (6 bases). Germline V gives CDR1 MDHEN, CDR2 SYDVKM. The CDR3 consists of 15 residues. V dropped 2 bases and J dropped 4 bases, with 14 bases sitting between them. The CDR3 region is CASSLGGGRVYGYTF. As DNA, the CDR3 is TGTGCCAGCAGTTTAGGGGGGGGCCGGGTCTATGGCTACACCTTC.